The 10 T cell receptor beta chains listed next were all sequenced from one sample in a study of cytotoxic CD8 clonotypes in ibrutinib-treated CLL (dated by TCRdb to the early 2020s). The receptor library was made with the immunoSEQ multiplex PCR assay. Drawn from immuneACCESS, this table holds only the in-frame rearrangements with V and J called that TCRdb kept. Clones are partly lost; checked studies trace under half to an unresolved V gene and leave the rest unexplained. Across this sample there are approximately 33,000 clones, with about 70% seen only once. The top ten hold roughly 25% of the sample. The starting material was PBMCs, obtained before ibrutinib treatment. All receptors come from a human donor with chronic lymphocytic leukemia.

The chain combines TRBV5-1 with TRBJ2-1, with 11 nucleotides matching TRBD1. The germline CDR1 and CDR2 sequences are SGHRS and YFSETQ. This CDR3 is 15 amino acids long. Losses at the gene ends were 4 bases for V and 3 bases for J; bases not matched to a gene: 3. Here the CDR3 DNA reads TGCGCCAGCAGCAGGACAGGGGGCGACTACAATGAGCAGTTCTTC. It yields the protein CASSRTGGDYNEQFF.

The chain recombines TRBV29-1 with TRBJ2-3; perhaps TRBD2 as D (6 bases). Germline V gene sequence: CDR1 SQVTM, CDR2 ANQGSEA. The CDR3 runs 13 residues. V was cut by 7 bases and J by 6 bases, with 17 bases left in between. Here the CDR3 reads CSAPGPRGDTQYF. The CDR3 region has the DNA TGCAGCGCTCCGGGACCCCGGGGGGATACGCAGTATTTT.

This clone was observed a few times. The chain links TRBV7-7 to TRBJ2-5, with 8 positions matching TRBD1. This CDR3 comprises 15 residues. Trimming took 2 bases from V and 1 from J; bases not matched to a gene: 3. The V gene's germline CDR1 is SSHAT and CDR2 FNYEAQ (reference sequence). The CDR3 bases are TGTGCCAGCAGCTTAACCGGACAGGGCCAAGAGACCCAGTACTTC. The encoded protein is CASSLTGQGQETQYF.

This chain uses TRBV18 with TRBJ2-2, with no clear D. The CDR3 consists of 13 residues. Between the trimmed V and J ends, which lost 2 bases and 1 base, there was a span of 2 bases. CDR1 and CDR2 from the germline V gene are KGHSH and LQKENI. DNA of the CDR3: TGTGCCAGCTCACCAGGGAACACCGGGGAGCTGTTTTTT. Encoded protein: CASSPGNTGELFF.

The chain recombines TRBV5-6 with TRBJ1-2, with 11 bases aligning to TRBD1. Germline V gene data show CDR1 as SGHDT and CDR2 as YYEEEE. The V gene end was trimmed by 4 bases and the J gene end by 4 bases; junction bases not matched to a gene: 3. This CDR3 is 14 amino acids long. The chain's CDR3 is CASSTGQGVYGYTF. DNA of the CDR3: TGTGCCAGCAGCACGGGACAGGGGGTCTATGGCTACACCTTC.

The chain employs TRBV4-1 and TRBJ1-5; TRBD1 is a possible D gene (5 bases). This CDR3 is built from 14 residues. The V gene's germline CDR1 is MGHRA and CDR2 YSYEKL. V lost 2 bases to trimming and J lost 6 bases, with 11 bases between them. CDR3 sequence: CASSQSRVAQPQHF. As DNA, the CDR3 is TGCGCCAGCAGCCAAAGCAGGGTTGCTCAGCCCCAGCATTTT.

This chain joins TRBV6-5 and TRBJ2-7; 10 nucleotides line up with TRBD1. This CDR3 has 14 residues. V trimming: 8 bases; J trimming: 2 bases; junction bases outside the gene matches: 6. CDR1 and CDR2 (germline): MNHEY, SVGAGI. The CDR3 DNA reads as TGTGCCAGCCTTCTCGGGACAGGGGCCTACGAGCAGTACTTC. Translating it yields CASLLGTGAYEQYF.

CDR3 residues: CASSIGDPGRGVPQYF. The CDR3 coding sequence is TGTGCCAGTAGTATAGGGGATCCGGGACGGGGCGTCCCGCAGTACTTC. The chain links TRBV19 to TRBJ2-7, with D perhaps TRBD1 or TRBD2 (5 bases each). Trimming took off 1 base at V and 9 bases at J, with 22 bases between the two ends. CDR3 length equals 16 residues. Germline CDR1 is LNHDA and CDR2 is SQIVND (reference sequence).

The sample holds a few counts of this clone. This sequence joins TRBV9 and TRBJ2-1, with D perhaps TRBD1 (5 bases). The V end was cut by 3 bases, the J end by 4 bases, with 11 bases between. Germline-derived CDR1 and CDR2 are SGDLS and YYNGEE. The CDR3 is made up of 14 amino acids. The CDR3 protein is CASSEGQSYNEQFF. The CDR3 DNA follows: TGTGCCAGCAGCGAGGGGCAATCTTACAATGAGCAGTTCTTC.

The V gene is TRBV27, the J gene TRBJ2-4, with a weak D call TRBD2 (5 bases). With 3 bases removed from V and 4 bases from J, the gap between germline ends came to 7 bases. Per the germline V gene, CDR1 is MNHEY and CDR2 is SMNVEV (reference sequence). CDR3 size: 13 residues. CDR3 DNA sequence: TGTGCCAGCAGTTTCGGGATAAAAAACATTCAGTACTTC. This gives the protein CASSFGIKNIQYF.